A single sample is the source of the 29 T cell receptor beta chains below, sequenced in a study of blood T cell repertoires in COVID-19. TCRdb's copy holds only in-frame clones and misses some; the assay was immunoSEQ multiplex PCR. The sample has 100,000 to 150,000 clones, about 85% seen once; the top ten hold about 11%. Sequencing was done on a sample of peripheral blood. The source is a man between 60 and 75 years old with acute or convalescent COVID-19.

The chain employs TRBV12-3 or TRBV12-4 and TRBJ1-4; 9 bases match TRBD1. This CDR3 is 12 amino acids long. V shed 6 bases, J shed 8 bases, and the junction held 1 base outside the gene matches. The DNA for the CDR3 is TGTGCCAGCAGACAGGGGGCGGAAAAACTGTTTTTT. Its protein is CASRQGAEKLFF.

The rearrangement joins TRBV7-3 to TRBJ2-6; 7 nucleotides agree with TRBD1. Trimming cost V 5 bases and J 2 bases; bases outside gene matches: 18. CDR1 is SGHTA and CDR2 is FQGTGA in the germline V gene. This CDR3 spans 20 amino acids. The DNA of the CDR3 is TGTGCCAGCAGCCTTTACCCCTCTGGGACAGCGCGAACTGGGGCCAACGTCCTGACTTTC. This sequence encodes CASSLYPSGTARTGANVLTF.

V gene TRBV28 combines with J gene TRBJ1-2; D is possibly TRBD1 (5 bases). Trimming stripped 2 bases from V and 7 bases from J, with 11 bases between. CDR3 length: 13 residues. In germline, CDR1 is MDHEN, CDR2 SYDVKM. The CDR3: CASSLPGWGGYTF. The CDR3 DNA reads TGTGCCAGCAGTTTACCAGGGTGGGGTGGCTACACCTTC.

The chain recombines TRBV6-1 with TRBJ2-1, with a weak D call TRBD1 (5 bases). In germline, CDR1 is MNHNS, CDR2 SASEGT. The V end was cut by 3 bases, the J end by 5 bases, with 14 bases between. The CDR3 is made up of 15 amino acids. The CDR3: CASSDTPKGNNEQFF. CDR3 DNA: TGTGCCAGCAGTGATACCCCGAAGGGGAACAATGAGCAGTTCTTC.

J is TRBJ1-4 and V is TRBV29-1; TRBD1 aligns across 12 bases. CDR3 length: 17 residues. Germline V gene lookup returns CDR1 SQVTM and CDR2 ANQGSEA. The V and J ends lost 4 bases and 0 bases, in that order; junction bases with no gene match: 6. This CDR3 reads CSVAGTGGLTTNEKLFF. CDR3 DNA: TGCAGCGTTGCCGGGACAGGGGGCCTCACAACTAATGAAAAACTGTTTTTT.

In this sample, this clone turned up many times. The chain has TRBV6-1 and TRBJ1-6, with D possibly TRBD1 on 6 matching bases. CDR3 length: 15 amino acids. The V gene lost 4 bases and the J gene lost 4 bases, with 11 bases spanning the gap. CDR1 is MNHNS and CDR2 is SASEGT in the germline V gene. In DNA form, the CDR3 reads TGTGCCAGCAGTGGAGCAGGGGCGTATAATTCACCCCTCCACTTT. Translated, it gives CASSGAGAYNSPLHF.

The rearrangement uses TRBV4-1 and TRBJ1-5; D is unresolved. This CDR3 spans 14 amino acids. V dropped 0 bases and J dropped 5 bases, with 8 bases sitting between them. Per germline, CDR1 MGHRA and CDR2 YSYEKL. For the CDR3, the DNA is TGCGCCAGCAGCCAAGACGGGTCGGATCAGCCCCAGCATTTT. It is translated as CASSQDGSDQPQHF.

The CDR3 DNA is TGTGCCAGCAGCCAAGATCGGGGATGGGTGGCCGAGCAGTACTTC. This gives the protein CASSQDRGWVAEQYF. The gene calls are TRBV3-1 (or the pseudogene TRBV3-2) and TRBJ2-7; D perhaps matches TRBD2 (5 bases). V was trimmed by 0 bases and J by 6 bases, leaving 15 bases between them. Germline V lookup: CDR1 LGHDT, CDR2 YNNKEL (reference sequence). The CDR3 loop spans 15 amino acids.

V gene TRBV6-2 or TRBV6-3 combines with J gene TRBJ1-6; perhaps TRBD1 as D (6 bases). There are 16 residues in the CDR3. Germline-derived CDR1 and CDR2 are MNHEY and SVGEGT. V lost 0 bases to trimming and J lost 2 bases, with 8 bases between them. The CDR3 protein is CASSYSQGTYNSPLHF. The CDR3, as DNA: TGTGCCAGCAGTTACTCCCAGGGGACCTATAATTCACCCCTCCACTTT.

This chain joins TRBV6-5 and TRBJ1-2; D is undetermined. V was shortened by 0 bases and J by 4 bases, with 12 bases between the two germline ends. Germline CDR1 reads MNHEY; CDR2 reads SVGAGI. This CDR3 comprises 15 residues. Here the CDR3 DNA reads TGTGCCAGCAGTTACTCGAAGGCGGTACCCTATGGCTACACCTTC. Translation: CASSYSKAVPYGYTF.

This chain uses TRBV19 with TRBJ2-2; no clear D gene. Germline CDR1 reads LNHDA; CDR2 reads SQIVND (reference sequence). Trimming shortened V by 7 bases and J by 7 bases, and 22 bases separated the two germline ends. This CDR3 comprises 16 residues. CDR3 amino acids: CASNHRSAPRGGELFF. In nucleotides, the CDR3 is TGTGCCAGTAACCATAGAAGTGCACCCCGAGGCGGGGAGCTGTTTTTT.

This clone was recorded once. This sequence joins TRBV12-3 or TRBV12-4 and TRBJ1-3; D is ambiguous. The CDR3 is 13 amino acids. Trimming took off 6 bases at V and 0 bases at J, with 6 bases between the two ends. CDR3: CASSVYSGNTIYF. In DNA, the CDR3 is TGTGCCAGCAGCGTATACTCTGGAAACACCATATATTTT.

The chain couples TRBV28 to TRBJ2-7; 9 nucleotides line up with TRBD1. The ends lost 5 bases at V and 3 bases at J; junction bases unmatched: 5. The CDR3 covers 14 residues. Germline lookup yields CDR1 MDHEN and CDR2 SYDVKM. The CDR3: CASSTGQGNYEQYF. CDR3 DNA sequence: TGTGCCAGCAGTACAGGACAGGGGAACTACGAGCAGTACTTC. Drawing the rest from reference TRBV28 and TRBJ2-7, the complete variable domain is DVKVTQSSRYLVKRTGEKVFLECVQDMDHENMFWYRQDPGLGLRLIYFSYDVKMKEKGDIPEGYSVSREKKERFSLILESASTNQTSMYLCASSTGQGNYEQYFGPGTRLTVT.

The chain recombines TRBV2 with TRBJ1-4; D remains unclear. The CDR3 extends over 16 amino acids. Between the trimmed V and J ends, which lost 6 bases and 7 bases, there was a span of 21 bases. The germline gives CDR1 SNHLY, CDR2 FYNNEI. The CDR3 DNA reads as TGTGCCAGCAGCTCACCCCGGGAAAACAACCTTGAAAAACTGTTTTTT. It is translated as CASSSPRENNLEKLFF.

The sample holds one count of this clone. The genes are TRBV11-3 and TRBJ2-1; a possible D gene is TRBD2 (5 bases). Trimming removed 1 base at V and 6 bases at J, with 10 bases between. Germline loops: CDR1 SGHNT, CDR2 YENEEA. The CDR3 runs to 14 residues. The CDR3 here is CASSLVASSNEQFF. The CDR3 nucleotides read TGTGCCAGCAGCTTAGTGGCTAGCTCCAATGAGCAGTTCTTC.

The CDR3 loop is CASSPQGQGNSPLHF. Written as DNA, the CDR3 is TGTGCCAGCTCACCTCAGGGTCAGGGGAATTCACCCCTCCACTTT. The V gene is TRBV18, the J gene TRBJ1-6; a possible D gene is TRBD1 (6 bases). This CDR3 has 15 amino acids. Trimming left V 3 bases short and J 7 bases short, with 13 bases between. The germline CDR1 and CDR2 sequences are KGHSH and LQKENI.

This chain connects TRBV7-3 to TRBJ2-5; D uncertain. V lost 1 base, J lost 1 base, and 10 bases lay in between. This CDR3 has 15 amino acids. Per germline, CDR1 SGHTA and CDR2 FQGTGA. The DNA of the CDR3 is TGTGCCAGCAGCTTAATTCACGGCGGCCAAGAGACCCAGTACTTC. Amino acid sequence: CASSLIHGGQETQYF.

The chain links TRBV30 to TRBJ1-5, with a tentative D call TRBD1 (6 bases). The germline V and J ends were trimmed by 3 bases and 6 bases, with 12 bases remaining between them. Germline CDR1 GTSNPN, CDR2 SVGIG (reference sequence). The CDR3 spans 13 residues. CDR3 bases: TGTGCCTGGAGATCACAGGGCGGTCAGCCCCAGCATTTT. Translating it yields CAWRSQGGQPQHF.

The rearrangement uses TRBV19 and TRBJ1-2, with D possibly being TRBD1 (6 bases). The germline V gene encodes CDR1 LNHDA and CDR2 SQIVND (reference sequence). CDR3 size: 17 residues. V lost 3 bases to trimming and J lost 4 bases, with 21 bases between them. This chain's CDR3 is CASSIRNSLQGGYGYTF. CDR3 in DNA: TGTGCCAGTAGTATCCGAAATTCCCTACAAGGGGGCTATGGCTACACCTTC.

The genes are TRBV24-1 and TRBJ2-1; the D gene is possibly TRBD1 (5 bases). The CDR3 is 14 amino acids. Germline assignment: CDR1 KGHDR and CDR2 SFDVKD. Trimming took off 3 bases at V and 6 bases at J, with 11 bases between the two ends. The CDR3 reads CATSDMSGINEQFF. CDR3 nucleotide sequence: TGTGCCACCAGTGATATGTCAGGGATCAATGAGCAGTTCTTC.

V gene TRBV29-1 combines with J gene TRBJ2-2; D might be TRBD1 (6 bases). The CDR3 is 14 residues long. Germline V gene lookup returns CDR1 SQVTM and CDR2 ANQGSEA. Trimming cost V 5 bases and J 0 bases, with 10 bases left between them. CDR3 residues: CSVLRTANTGELFF. CDR3 coding DNA: TGCAGCGTTTTGAGGACAGCGAACACCGGGGAGCTGTTTTTT.

This clone was observed a few times. The rearrangement uses TRBV5-6 and TRBJ1-2; weak D call: TRBD1 (5 bases). The CDR3 covers 13 residues. The V end lost 0 bases, the J end lost 7 bases, and 10 bases lay between the germline ends. Germline-derived CDR1 and CDR2 are SGHDT and YYEEEE. The CDR3 DNA sequence: TGTGCCAGCAGCTTGGGAGGAGGGGTTGGCTACACCTTC. This encodes CASSLGGGVGYTF.

V usage is TRBV2 and J usage is TRBJ1-5; no reliable D call. The CDR3 is made up of 15 amino acids. The germline CDR1 and CDR2 sequences are SNHLY and FYNNEI. V shed 5 bases and J shed 7 bases, with 18 bases lying between them. The CDR3 here is CASSWVGQANQPQHF. The CDR3 DNA follows: TGTGCCAGCAGTTGGGTGGGCCAGGCAAACCAGCCCCAGCATTTT.

The rearrangement uses TRBV19 and TRBJ1-2, with TRBD1 matching 7 bases. V was clipped by 5 bases and J by 0 bases; unmatched bases: 3. Germline V gene lookup returns CDR1 LNHDA and CDR2 SQIVND (reference sequence). The CDR3 contains 14 residues. The CDR3 sequence: CASSGTASNYGYTF. For the CDR3, the DNA is TGTGCCAGTAGTGGGACAGCCTCTAACTATGGCTACACCTTC.

This clone was picked up a small number of times. CDR3: CASTTGTSGRNEQFF. The CDR3 DNA reads TGTGCCAGCACTACCGGGACTAGCGGGAGGAATGAGCAGTTCTTC. The V call is TRBV2, the J call TRBJ2-1, with TRBD2 matching over 15 bases. The CDR3 contains 15 residues. Per germline, CDR1 SNHLY and CDR2 FYNNEI. V trimming: 7 bases; J trimming: 7 bases; junction bases outside the gene matches: 5. The variable domain in full, with the rest retrieved from reference TRBV2 and TRBJ2-1, is EPEVTQTPSHQVTQMGQEVILRCVPISNHLYFYWYRQILGQKVEFLVSFYNNEISEKSEIFDDQFSVERPDGSNFTLKIRSTKLEDSAMYFCASTTGTSGRNEQFFGPGTRLTVL.

The rearrangement uses TRBV2 and TRBJ2-7, with 12 bases lining up with TRBD2. With 5 bases clipped from V and 6 bases from J, the junction kept 5 bases outside the gene matches. The germline V gene encodes CDR1 SNHLY and CDR2 FYNNEI. This CDR3 is 14 amino acids long. The CDR3 sequence: CASSLGLAGSEQYF. DNA of the CDR3: TGTGCCAGCAGTCTCGGACTAGCGGGAAGCGAGCAGTACTTC.

This clone was found a few times. The chain links TRBV19 to TRBJ2-7, with 12 nucleotides matching TRBD2. Germline V lookup: CDR1 LNHDA, CDR2 SQIVND (reference sequence). The CDR3 is 17 residues long. The V gene end was trimmed by 5 bases and the J gene end by 3 bases; junction bases not matched to a gene: 11. The CDR3 sequence: CASSLTSGSGDLYEQYF. CDR3 nucleotides: TGTGCCAGTAGTCTGACTAGCGGGAGTGGGGACCTCTACGAGCAGTACTTC.

The rearrangement links TRBV19 to TRBJ2-1, with D unclear. CDR3 length: 15 amino acids. Trimming cost V 5 bases and J 4 bases, with 15 bases left between them. CDR1 and CDR2 (germline): LNHDA, SQIVND (reference sequence). This CDR3 reads CASSLTPVLYNEQFF. In DNA, the CDR3 is TGTGCCAGTAGTCTAACCCCGGTTCTGTACAATGAGCAGTTCTTC.

The chain employs TRBV5-1 and TRBJ2-1, with 10 bases that match TRBD1. There are 17 residues in the CDR3. Trimming took 4 bases from V and 2 from J; bases not matched to a gene: 9. The germline V gene has CDR1 SGHRS and CDR2 YFSETQ. The CDR3 coding sequence is TGCGCCAGCAGCCCACTACAGGGGACAGGGGCCTACAATGAGCAGTTCTTC. It codes for CASSPLQGTGAYNEQFF.